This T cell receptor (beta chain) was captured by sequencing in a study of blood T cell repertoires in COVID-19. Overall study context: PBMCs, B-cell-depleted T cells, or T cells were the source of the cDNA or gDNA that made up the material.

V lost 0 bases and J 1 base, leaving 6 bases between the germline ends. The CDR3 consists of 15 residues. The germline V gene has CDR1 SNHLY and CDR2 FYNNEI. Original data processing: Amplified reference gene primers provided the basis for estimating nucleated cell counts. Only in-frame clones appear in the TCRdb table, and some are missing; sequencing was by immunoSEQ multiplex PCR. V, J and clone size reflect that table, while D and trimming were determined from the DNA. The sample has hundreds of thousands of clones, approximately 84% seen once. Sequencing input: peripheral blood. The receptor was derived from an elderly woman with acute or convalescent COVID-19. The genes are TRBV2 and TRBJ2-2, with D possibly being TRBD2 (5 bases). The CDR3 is CASSEATRNTGELFF. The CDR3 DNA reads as TGTGCCAGCAGTGAAGCAACTAGGAACACCGGGGAGCTGTTTTTT.